This TCR beta chain stems from a study of T cell repertoires in cytomegalovirus infection. This clonotype was observed a handful of times. Germline CDR1 is LGHNT and CDR2 is FRNRAP. J lost 8 bases, V lost 1 base, and 6 bases had no gene match. The CDR3 has 15 residues. TCRdb analysed the reads with MiXCR anew, one entry per CDR3 protein. Of fewer than 300,000 distinct CDR3 sequences listed, 20% to 30% are singletons. J is TRBJ2-3 and V is TRBV12-5, with 10 bases fitting TRBD1. The origin of this receptor is a human donor in good health (CMV status not recorded). Some clones in this sample may be carry-over from other donors' samples. Sequenced sample: PBMCs. The chain's CDR3 is CASGLGTGGRSTQYF. The CDR3 nucleotides are TGTGCTAGTGGTTTGGGGACAGGGGGAAGGAGTACGCAGTATTTT.